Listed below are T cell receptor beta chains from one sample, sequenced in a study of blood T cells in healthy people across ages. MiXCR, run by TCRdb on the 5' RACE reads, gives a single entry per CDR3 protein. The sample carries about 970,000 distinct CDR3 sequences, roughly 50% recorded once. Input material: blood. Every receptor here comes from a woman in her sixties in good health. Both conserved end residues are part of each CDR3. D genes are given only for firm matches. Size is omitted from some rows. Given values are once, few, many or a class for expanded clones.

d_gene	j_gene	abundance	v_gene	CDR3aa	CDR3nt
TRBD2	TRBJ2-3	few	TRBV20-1	CSAPDQREGPGDTQYF	TGCAGTGCCCCCGACCAGCGGGAGGGCCCCGGAGATACGCAGTATTTT
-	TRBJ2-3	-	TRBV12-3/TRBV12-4	CASRTADTQYF	TGTGCCAGCCGTACGGCGGATACGCAGTATTTT
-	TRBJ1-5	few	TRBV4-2	CASSQVPFQPQHF	TGTGCCAGCAGCCAAGTACCGTTCCAGCCCCAGCATTTT
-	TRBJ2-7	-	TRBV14	CASSQYATSYEQYF	TGTGCCAGCAGCCAATACGCTACCTCCTACGAGCAGTACTTC
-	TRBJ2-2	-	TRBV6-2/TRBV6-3	CASSWTVRTGELFF	TGTGCCAGCTCCTGGACCGTGAGGACCGGGGAGCTGTTTTTT
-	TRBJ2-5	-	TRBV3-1	CASSQGRKTQYF	TGTGCCAGCAGCCAAGGTAGGAAGACCCAGTACTTC
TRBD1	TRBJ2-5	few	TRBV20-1	CSARVLQGLETQYF	TGCAGTGCTAGAGTCTTACAGGGGTTAGAGACCCAGTACTTC
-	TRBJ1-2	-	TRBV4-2	CASRPRVGAAPNYGYTF	TGTGCCAGCAGACCACGGGTGGGGGCAGCACCTAACTATGGCTACACCTTC
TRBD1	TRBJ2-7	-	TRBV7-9	CTSSTGTGWGEQYF	TGTACCAGCAGCACCGGGACAGGGTGGGGAGAGCAGTACTTC
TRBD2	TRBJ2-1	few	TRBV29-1	CSVAPGTRLFNEQFF	TGCAGCGTTGCCCCCGGGACTAGGCTCTTCAATGAGCAGTTCTTC
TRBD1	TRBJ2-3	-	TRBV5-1	CASSTGQGWTDTQYF	TGCGCCAGCAGCACGGGACAGGGGTGGACAGATACGCAGTATTTT
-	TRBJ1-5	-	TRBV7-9	CASSLEGLNQPQHF	TGTGCCAGCAGCTTAGAGGGCCTCAATCAGCCCCAGCATTTT
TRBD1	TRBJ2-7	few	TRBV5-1	CASSSGRGQGISYEQYF	TGCGCCAGCAGCTCGGGAAGGGGACAGGGGATCTCATACGAGCAGTACTTC
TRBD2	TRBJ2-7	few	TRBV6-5	CASSRLAGGFYEQYF	TGTGCCAGCAGTCGGCTAGCGGGAGGGTTCTACGAGCAGTACTTC
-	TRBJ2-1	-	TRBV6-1	CASIWDWGRGEQFF	TGTGCCAGCATCTGGGACTGGGGCCGGGGGGAGCAGTTCTTC
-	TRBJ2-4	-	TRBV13	CTSSSRGKNIQYF	TGTACCAGCAGCTCTCGGGGCAAAAACATTCAGTACTTC
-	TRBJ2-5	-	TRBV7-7	CASSPRQGHQETQYF	TGTGCCAGCAGCCCTCGGCAGGGACACCAAGAGACCCAGTACTTC
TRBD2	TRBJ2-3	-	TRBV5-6	CASTFRGSGRTDTQYF	TGTGCCAGCACCTTTAGAGGTAGCGGGAGGACAGATACGCAGTATTTT
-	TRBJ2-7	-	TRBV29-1	CSVGGLSYEQYF	TGCAGCGTTGGAGGGTTATCCTACGAGCAGTACTTC
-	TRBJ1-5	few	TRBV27	CASSIRPNSNQPQHF	TGTGCCAGCAGTATCCGACCAAATAGCAATCAGCCCCAGCATTTT
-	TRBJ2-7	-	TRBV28	CASSSPGGGSSYEQYF	TGTGCCAGCAGTTCCCCGGGAGGGGGCAGCTCCTACGAGCAGTACTTC
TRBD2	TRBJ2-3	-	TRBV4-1	CASSQVPWSGSVDTQYF	TGCGCCAGCAGCCAAGTGCCTTGGAGCGGGAGCGTGGATACGCAGTATTTT
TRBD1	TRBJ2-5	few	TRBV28	CASSLPGGARETQYF	TGTGCCAGCAGTCTCCCAGGGGGCGCGAGGGAGACCCAGTACTTC
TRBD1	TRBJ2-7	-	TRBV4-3	CASSQYPGQGYEQYF	TGCGCCAGCAGCCAATATCCGGGACAGGGCTACGAGCAGTACTTC
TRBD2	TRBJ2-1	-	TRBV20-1	CSARKRVSGMGDEQFF	TGCAGTGCTAGAAAGAGGGTGAGCGGGATGGGCGATGAGCAGTTCTTC
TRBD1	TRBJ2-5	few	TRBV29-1	CSVELTGVVTQYF	TGCAGCGTTGAACTTACAGGGGTCGTTACCCAGTACTTC
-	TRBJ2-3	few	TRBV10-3	CAISEFAGETDTQYF	TGTGCCATCAGTGAGTTTGCAGGGGAGACAGATACGCAGTATTTT
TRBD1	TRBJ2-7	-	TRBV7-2	CASSKQGSTTYEQYF	TGTGCCAGCAGCAAACAGGGGAGTACAACCTACGAGCAGTACTTC
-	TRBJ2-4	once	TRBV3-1	CASSPRLLAKNIQYF	TGTGCCAGCAGCCCCCGTTTGCTAGCCAAAAACATTCAGTACTTC
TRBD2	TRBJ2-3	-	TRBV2	CASSGPGLAGHTDTQYF	TGTGCCAGCAGTGGCCCCGGACTAGCGGGGCACACAGATACGCAGTATTTT
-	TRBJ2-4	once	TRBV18	CASSPPTVAKNIQYF	TGTGCCAGCTCACCACCCACGGTAGCCAAAAACATTCAGTACTTC
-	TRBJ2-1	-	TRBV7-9	CASSPPTDNEQFF	TGTGCCAGCAGCCCCCCCACAGATAATGAGCAGTTCTTC
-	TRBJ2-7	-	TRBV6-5	CASSSLGLGGFYEQYF	TGTGCCAGCAGTTCCTTAGGACTAGGGGGATTCTACGAGCAGTACTTC
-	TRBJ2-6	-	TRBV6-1	CATYLGSGANVLTF	TGTGCGACCTATCTGGGCTCTGGGGCCAACGTCCTGACTTTC
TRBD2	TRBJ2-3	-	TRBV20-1	CSARVLAGVTDTQYF	TGCAGTGCTAGAGTACTAGCGGGAGTCACAGATACGCAGTATTTT
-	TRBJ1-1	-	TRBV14	CASSQELAATEAFF	TGTGCCAGCAGCCAAGAGCTGGCTGCCACTGAAGCTTTCTTT
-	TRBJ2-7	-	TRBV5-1	CASSVQGIPYEQYF	TGCGCCAGCAGCGTACAGGGCATCCCCTACGAGCAGTACTTC
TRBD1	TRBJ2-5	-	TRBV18	CASSATTGVGETQYF	TGTGCCAGCTCAGCCACCACAGGGGTCGGGGAGACCCAGTACTTC
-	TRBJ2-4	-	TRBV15	CATSRGLENIQYF	TGTGCCACCAGCAGGGGGTTAGAGAACATTCAGTACTTC
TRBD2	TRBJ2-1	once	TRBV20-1	CSARAVRSGTVNEQFF	TGCAGTGCTAGAGCTGTGCGAAGCGGGACGGTAAATGAGCAGTTCTTC
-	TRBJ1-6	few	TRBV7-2	CASSRGRSSYNSPLHF	TGTGCCAGCAGCCGGGGACGGAGCTCCTATAATTCACCCCTCCACTTT
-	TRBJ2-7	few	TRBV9	CASSVGTRGFHEQYF	TGTGCCAGCAGCGTAGGGACCAGGGGATTCCACGAGCAGTACTTC
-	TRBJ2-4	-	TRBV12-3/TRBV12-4	CASSRQAGARWENIQYF	TGTGCCAGCAGTCGTCAAGCAGGGGCTCGTTGGGAAAACATTCAGTACTTC
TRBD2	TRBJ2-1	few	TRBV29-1	CSVLAGSLNEQFF	TGCAGCGTACTAGCGGGGTCCCTCAATGAGCAGTTCTTC
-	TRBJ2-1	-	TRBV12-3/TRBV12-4	CASSLVGQGIAGVLYNEQFF	TGTGCCAGCAGTTTAGTAGGACAGGGTATAGCGGGAGTTCTGTACAATGAGCAGTTCTTC
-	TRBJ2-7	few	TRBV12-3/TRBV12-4	CASSSSPSYEQYF	TGTGCCAGCAGTTCCTCCCCTAGCTACGAGCAGTACTTC
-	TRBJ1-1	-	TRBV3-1	CASSQDLETANTEAFF	TGTGCCAGCAGCCAAGATCTGGAGACAGCGAACACTGAAGCTTTCTTT
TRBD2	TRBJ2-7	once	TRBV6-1	CASSVGGVASYEQYF	TGTGCCAGCAGTGTGGGAGGGGTAGCTTCCTACGAGCAGTACTTC
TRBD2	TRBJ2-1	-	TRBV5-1	CASSWGLAEFTDTQFF	TGCGCCAGCAGCTGGGGTCTAGCGGAGTTCACAGATACGCAGTTCTTC
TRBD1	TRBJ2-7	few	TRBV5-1	CASSSAPDREYEQYF	TGCGCCAGCAGCTCCGCGCCTGACAGGGAATACGAGCAGTACTTC
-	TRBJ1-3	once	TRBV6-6	CVSRSGNTIYF	TGTGTCAGTCGATCTGGAAACACCATATATTTT